The sequence of this TCR beta chain was determined in a study of blood T cells in healthy people across ages. The use of a sample-barcoded 5' primer and a J-beta primer mix characterized a second PCR of about 7 to 12 cycles. Each single sample gave us at least 2.5 million CDR3-containing paired-end reads. TCRdb re-called the 5' RACE reads with MiXCR, one entry per CDR3 protein. The sample has 1,800,000 or so distinct CDR3 sequences, around 42% seen once; the top ten hold roughly 23%. Caucasian, healthy and from Russia, the donors were aged between 6 and 90. The material sequenced was blood. The source of this sequence is a human donor in good health.

CDR3 residues: CASSSGQGWNEQYF. The CDR3 region has the DNA TGCGCCAGCAGCTCGGGACAGGGATGGAACGAGCAGTACTTC. The chain uses TRBV5-1 and TRBJ2-7, with 9 bases matching TRBD1. V dropped 3 bases and J dropped 5; count of bases not matched to a gene: 6. Germline-derived CDR1 and CDR2 are SGHRS and YFSETQ. This CDR3 spans 14 amino acids.